Each of the 26 T cell receptor beta chains below was sequenced from the same sample in a study of T cells in Graves' hyperthyroidism and ophthalmopathy. Authors of the study amplified TCR beta CDR3 regions from RNA transcripts. The study used the HTBI primer set for a first-round RT-PCR of the TCR CDR3. MiXCR was run by TCRdb on the multiplex PCR reads, yielding one entry per CDR3 protein. The sample contains approximately 100,000 distinct CDR3 sequences, 45% to 50% of which appear only once. Sequencing was carried out using blood. These receptors all stem from a man aged 40-49 years with Graves' hyperthyroidism.

This clonotype was seen many times. Compared with germline, one end of the junction differs, possibly owing to a read error. The chain employs TRBV7-2 and TRBJ2-1; D perhaps matches TRBD1 (5 bases). Germline CDR1 SGHTA, CDR2 FQGNSA. CDR3 length equals 16 residues. The CDR3: CASSLAVGVSYNKQFF. The CDR3 DNA is TGTGCCAGCAGCTTAGCCGTAGGGGTGTCCTACAATAAGCAGTTCTTC.

This clonotype was observed at least ten times. This chain connects TRBV7-9 to TRBJ1-6; 7 positions match TRBD1. The J segment lost 5 bases and the V segment lost 1 base, leaving 2 bases of the junction unmatched. CDR1 SEHNR and CDR2 FQNEAQ come from the germline V gene (reference sequence). This CDR3 region has 15 residues. CDR3 sequence: CASSLGQGDNSPLHF. The CDR3 DNA is TGTGCCAGCAGCTTAGGACAGGGAGATAATTCACCCCTCCACTTT.

This clonotype turned up a few times. The V and J genes are TRBV3-1 and TRBJ2-2; D gene ambiguous. This CDR3 has 14 residues. Germline CDR1 and CDR2: LGHDT and YNNKEL (reference sequence). V was clipped by 5 bases and J by 2 bases, with 9 bases between them. In DNA, the CDR3 is TGTGCCAGCAGCTCGTTCTCTAACACCGGGGAGCTGTTTTTT. It is translated as CASSSFSNTGELFF.

This clonotype was observed at least ten times. The rearrangement links TRBV7-9 to TRBJ2-1; D gene uncertain. V lost 4 bases, J lost 6 bases, and 10 bases lay in between. The CDR3 loop spans 13 amino acids. Germline CDR1 is SEHNR and CDR2 is FQNEAQ (reference sequence). The CDR3 reads CASSSFFFNEQFF. CDR3 bases: TGTGCCAGCAGCTCCTTCTTTTTCAATGAGCAGTTCTTC.

V is TRBV6-5 and J is TRBJ1-1; TRBD1 might be the D (6 bases). Germline CDR1 reads MNHEY; CDR2 reads SVGAGI. V was shortened by 2 bases and J by 6 bases, with 13 bases between the two germline ends. The CDR3 totals 14 residues. The CDR3 loop is CASSYRGTRSEAFF. CDR3 nucleotides: TGTGCCAGCAGTTACCGGGGGACACGCTCTGAAGCTTTCTTT.

This clonotype was counted many times. CDR3 amino acids: CASSQLLAGGYEQYF. CDR3 bases: TGCGCCAGCAGCCAGCTACTAGCGGGAGGCTACGAGCAGTACTTC. This chain uses TRBV4-1 with TRBJ2-7; 12 bases map to TRBD2. Germline trimming cut 3 bases from V and 3 bases from J; bases unmatched to any gene: 3. Germline assignment: CDR1 MGHRA and CDR2 YSYEKL. The CDR3 contains 15 residues.

The rearrangement uses TRBV19 and TRBJ2-2; D unclear. Germline CDR1 and CDR2: LNHDA and SQIVND (reference sequence). Between the trimmed V and J ends, which lost 7 bases and 3 bases, there was a span of 18 bases. This CDR3 has 16 amino acids. The CDR3 loop is CASTPADRADTGELFF. In DNA, the CDR3 is TGTGCCAGTACCCCCGCCGATAGGGCGGACACCGGGGAGCTGTTTTTT.

The chain is built from TRBV6-5 and TRBJ2-7, with 8 bases matching TRBD1. The germline gives CDR1 MNHEY, CDR2 SVGAGI. The CDR3 consists of 17 residues. V lost 7 bases to trimming and J lost 3 bases; unmatched junction nucleotides: 17. The DNA of the CDR3 is TGTGCCAGCATTACAATTGTTCCTGGACAGGGTTTCTACGAGCAGTACTTC. Translating it yields CASITIVPGQGFYEQYF.

This clonotype was counted only a few times. The V call is TRBV6-2 or TRBV6-3, the J call TRBJ1-3; a weak D match, TRBD1 (6 bases). Germline CDR1 is MNHEY and CDR2 is SVGEGT. CDR3 length: 15 residues. V was clipped by 6 bases and J by 4 bases, with 16 bases between them. The CDR3 DNA reads TGTGCCAGCAGAGTACAGGGAGCTCAAGGAAACACCATATATTTT. Amino acid sequence: CASRVQGAQGNTIYF.

The V gene is TRBV5-1, the J gene TRBJ2-3; a weak D match, TRBD2 (5 bases). The CDR3 covers 15 residues. Per germline, CDR1 SGHRS and CDR2 YFSETQ. Trimming stripped 4 bases from V and 4 bases from J, with 16 bases between. The CDR3, as DNA: TGCGCCAGCAGCCCGGGGAGAGGGCCGGCAGATACGCAGTATTTT. Encoded protein: CASSPGRGPADTQYF. The complete variable domain, with remaining parts taken from reference TRBV5-1 and TRBJ2-3, reads KAGVTQTPRYLIKTRGQQVTLSCSPISGHRSVSWYQQTPGQGLQFLFEYFSETQRNKGNFPGRFSGRQFSNSRSEMNVSTLELGDSALYLCASSPGRGPADTQYFGPGTRLTVL.

Regarding this clonotype: The germline gene is not matched at one end of the junction; a read error may be the cause. The rearrangement joins TRBV7-3 to TRBJ1-1; TRBD1 might be the D (5 bases). This CDR3 contains 17 residues. Germline V lookup: CDR1 SGHTA, CDR2 FQGTGA. CDR3 amino acids: CASSLGREGILKTEAFF. CDR3 nucleotides: TGTGCCAGCAGCTTAGGGCGGGAGGGGATCTTGAAGACTGAAGCTTTCTTT. The full variable domain, with the rest looked up from reference TRBV7-3 and TRBJ1-1, is GAGVSQTPSNKVTEKGKYVELRCDPISGHTALYWYRQSLGQGPEFLIYFQGTGAADDSGLPNDRFFAVRPEGSVSTLKIQRTERGDSAVYLCASSLGREGILKTEAFFGQGTRLTVV.

At least ten counts were recorded for this clonotype. This chain links TRBV9 with TRBJ1-5, with D tentatively TRBD1 (6 bases). Trimming removed 1 base from V and 5 bases from J, with 13 bases in between. Germline values: CDR1 SGDLS, CDR2 YYNGEE. This CDR3 comprises 15 residues. This chain's CDR3 is CASSVSWGPDQPQHF. CDR3 DNA sequence: TGTGCCAGCAGCGTATCGTGGGGGCCCGATCAGCCCCAGCATTTT.

In its sample, this clonotype was seen many times. The CDR3 spells CASIPGQGATGELFF. The CDR3 bases are TGTGCCAGCATCCCGGGACAGGGGGCCACCGGGGAGCTGTTTTTT. V usage is TRBV2 and J usage is TRBJ2-2; 12 nucleotides line up with TRBD1. Per germline, CDR1 SNHLY and CDR2 FYNNEI. J was trimmed by 4 bases and V by 7 bases; bases with no gene match: 4. This CDR3 is built from 15 residues.

This clonotype was detected only a few times. V and J are TRBV12-3 or TRBV12-4 and TRBJ2-1; D may correspond to TRBD1 or TRBD2 (5 bases each). V lost 2 bases and J 5 bases, leaving 31 bases between the germline ends. The CDR3 runs to 21 residues. CDR3 loop: CASSLRPHFRPDGTRNNEQFF. CDR3 nucleotide sequence: TGTGCCAGCAGTTTACGGCCCCATTTTCGGCCCGACGGGACGCGCAACAATGAGCAGTTCTTC.

This clonotype was detected many times. The chain's CDR3 is CSARDVAGPTDTQYF. The CDR3 coding sequence is TGCAGTGCTAGAGATGTCGCGGGGCCCACAGATACGCAGTATTTT. The rearrangement uses TRBV20-1 and TRBJ2-3, with a weak D call TRBD2 (6 bases). The CDR3 has 15 residues. Trimming cost V 0 bases and J 2 bases, with 12 bases left between them. The germline V gene encodes CDR1 DFQATT and CDR2 SNEGSKA (reference sequence).

This sequence joins TRBV29-1 and TRBJ1-1; the D is unclear. The CDR3 sequence is 13 residues long. V lost 7 bases and J lost 1, with 13 bases in between. The germline V gene encodes CDR1 SQVTM and CDR2 ANQGSEA. The CDR3 is CSGSRTANTEAFF. The CDR3 region has the DNA TGCAGCGGCAGTAGGACGGCGAACACTGAAGCTTTCTTT.

The chain uses TRBV7-8 and TRBJ2-5; D may correspond to TRBD1 or TRBD2 (6 bases each). Germline values: CDR1 SGHVS, CDR2 FQNEAQ. The CDR3 runs 13 residues. V was cut by 6 bases and J by 5 bases, with 13 bases left in between. CDR3 coding DNA: TGTGCCAGCAGTTATGGGGGGCTGGAGACCCAGTACTTC. This codes for CASSYGGLETQYF. Full variable domain (outside the CDR3, taken from reference TRBV7-8 and TRBJ2-5): GAGVSQSPRYKVAKRGQDVALRCDPISGHVSLFWYQQALGQGPEFLTYFQNEAQLDKSGLPSDRFFAERPEGSVSTLKIQRTQQEDSAVYLCASSYGGLETQYFGPGTRLLVL.

This clonotype has a count of ten or more. A junction end diverges from the germline sequence, so it may reflect a read error. V and J are TRBV7-6 and TRBJ2-7, with TRBD2 matching over 7 bases. The CDR3 is 16 amino acids. The germline V gene encodes CDR1 SGHVS and CDR2 FNYEAQ. The CDR3 is CASNLLGGRESYEQYF. CDR3 sequence (DNA): TGTGCCAGCAACTTACTGGGAGGGCGGGAGTCCTACGAGCAGTACTTC.

A note on this clonotype: This may be a read error: a much more frequent sequence differs by one nucleotide. This CDR3 reads CASSQDLDRPQHF. The CDR3 coding sequence is TGCGCCAGCAGCCAAGACCTCGATCGGCCCCAGCATTTT. This chain uses TRBV4-1 with TRBJ1-5; no clear D gene. The germline V gene encodes CDR1 MGHRA and CDR2 YSYEKL. This CDR3 has 13 amino acids. V was cut by 0 bases and J by 9 bases, with 9 bases left in between.

This clonotype occurred many times. The chain employs TRBV6-5 and TRBJ1-5; unclear D gene. Germline CDR1 and CDR2: MNHEY and SVGAGI. The CDR3 runs to 14 residues. With 2 bases removed from V and 1 base from J, the gap between germline ends came to 6 bases. In DNA form, the CDR3 reads TGTGCCAGCAGTTACGCGGGCAGCAATCAGCCCCAGCATTTT. This gives the protein CASSYAGSNQPQHF.

At least ten counts were recorded for this clonotype. The CDR3 sequence: CASSALGARSGEQFF. CDR3 in DNA: TGTGCCAGCAGCGCCCTAGGGGCCCGCAGTGGTGAGCAGTTCTTC. The gene calls are TRBV9 and TRBJ2-1, with a weak D call TRBD1 (5 bases). Germline CDR1 and CDR2: SGDLS and YYNGEE. This CDR3 spans 15 amino acids. The ends were cut back, 3 bases at V and 9 bases at J, with 19 bases in the middle.

This clonotype has at least ten counts. This sequence joins TRBV5-1 and TRBJ2-7, with D possibly being TRBD2 (5 bases). The CDR3 totals 12 residues. Trimming left V 4 bases short and J 3 bases short, with 8 bases between. Germline V gene lookup returns CDR1 SGHRS and CDR2 YFSETQ. Written as DNA, the CDR3 is TGCGCCAGCAGCCTTCGGGGCTACGAGCAGTACTTC. Its translation: CASSLRGYEQYF.

The V gene is TRBV19, the J gene TRBJ2-5; 9 bases line up with TRBD1. Germline V CDR1 and CDR2: LNHDA, SQIVND (reference sequence). V gave up 5 bases and J gave up 1 base; unmatched junction bases: 8. This CDR3 has 16 amino acids. CDR3 protein: CASSPNTGGSQETQYF. As DNA, the CDR3 is TGTGCCAGTAGTCCGAACACAGGGGGCTCCCAAGAGACCCAGTACTTC.

This clonotype was seen only once. The V call is TRBV2, the J call TRBJ1-2, with D possibly matching TRBD1 (5 bases). The germline V and J ends were trimmed by 6 bases and 7 bases, with 9 bases remaining between them. This CDR3 has 11 residues. The germline CDR1 and CDR2 sequences are SNHLY and FYNNEI. The CDR3 reads CASRSGTGYTF. As DNA, the CDR3 is TGTGCCAGCAGATCCGGGACTGGCTACACCTTC.

V is TRBV10-2 and J is TRBJ2-3; 8 bases map to TRBD2. Germline V gene sequence: CDR1 WSHSY, CDR2 SAAADI. The CDR3 covers 15 residues. V was clipped by 6 bases and J by 0 bases; unmatched bases: 5. CDR3 amino acids: CASRGIAGSTDTQYF. The DNA for the CDR3 is TGCGCCAGCAGAGGAATAGCGGGGAGCACAGATACGCAGTATTTT.

This clonotype was detected many times. The chain uses TRBV5-4 and TRBJ2-7; TRBD1 agrees at 8 bases. CDR3 size: 15 residues. V gave up 4 bases and J gave up 3 bases; unmatched junction bases: 9. In germline, CDR1 is SGHNT, CDR2 YYREEE (reference sequence). This chain's CDR3 is CASSNTGTGLYEQYF. CDR3 coding DNA: TGTGCCAGCAGCAACACCGGGACAGGTCTCTACGAGCAGTACTTC.